This T cell receptor (beta chain) is from a study of shared T cell receptors in the human thymus. Generated by immunoSEQ multiplex PCR, the TCRdb table keeps only in-frame clones and is missing some. In the table there are fewer than 700,000 clones, roughly 90% of which are singletons. These sequences were also reported in another study, on human thymus T cells. According to that study: Infants, healthy and Finnish, who were having corrective surgery for congenital heart defects served as donors.

This receptor was taken from a boy in the first two years of life with a congenital heart defect. Sequencing input: thymocytes.

Here the CDR3 DNA reads TGTGCCAGCTCATCGGGACAGGGGGCCAACGAGCAGTACTTC. Protein sequence: CASSSGQGANEQYF. The J gene is TRBJ2-7, the V gene TRBV18; the match to TRBD1 covers 12 bases. The CDR3 is 14 residues long. The germline gives CDR1 KGHSH, CDR2 LQKENI. V was clipped by 5 bases and J by 5 bases; unmatched bases: 4.